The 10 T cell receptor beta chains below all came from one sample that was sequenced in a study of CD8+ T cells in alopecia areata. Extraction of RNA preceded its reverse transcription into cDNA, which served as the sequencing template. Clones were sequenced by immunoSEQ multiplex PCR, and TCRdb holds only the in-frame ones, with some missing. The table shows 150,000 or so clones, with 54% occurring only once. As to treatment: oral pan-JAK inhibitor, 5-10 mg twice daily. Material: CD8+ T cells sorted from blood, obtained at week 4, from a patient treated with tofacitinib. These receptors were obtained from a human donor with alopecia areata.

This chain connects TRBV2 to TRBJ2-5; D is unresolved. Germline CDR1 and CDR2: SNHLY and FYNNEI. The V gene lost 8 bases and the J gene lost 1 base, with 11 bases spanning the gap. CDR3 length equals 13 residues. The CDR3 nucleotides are TGTGCCAGCGAGAGCCCTCCCCAAGAGACCCAGTACTTC. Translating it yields CASESPPQETQYF.

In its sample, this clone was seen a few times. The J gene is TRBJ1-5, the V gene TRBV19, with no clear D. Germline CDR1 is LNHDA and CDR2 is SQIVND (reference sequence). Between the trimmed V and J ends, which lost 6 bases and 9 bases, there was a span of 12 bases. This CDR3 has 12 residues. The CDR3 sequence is CASSPQKRPQHF. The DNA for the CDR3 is TGTGCCAGTAGCCCCCAAAAACGGCCCCAGCATTTT.

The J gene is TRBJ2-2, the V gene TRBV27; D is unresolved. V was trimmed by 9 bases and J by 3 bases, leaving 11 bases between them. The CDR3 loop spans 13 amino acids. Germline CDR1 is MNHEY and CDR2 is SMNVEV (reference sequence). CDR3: CASGEQHTGELFF. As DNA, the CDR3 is TGTGCCAGTGGCGAACAGCACACCGGGGAGCTGTTTTTT.

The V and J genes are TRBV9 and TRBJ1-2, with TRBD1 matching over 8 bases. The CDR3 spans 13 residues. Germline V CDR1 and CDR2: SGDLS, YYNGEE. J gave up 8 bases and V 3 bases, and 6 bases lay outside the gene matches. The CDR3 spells CASSARDRTGYTF. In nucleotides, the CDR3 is TGTGCCAGCAGCGCACGGGACAGGACGGGCTACACCTTC.

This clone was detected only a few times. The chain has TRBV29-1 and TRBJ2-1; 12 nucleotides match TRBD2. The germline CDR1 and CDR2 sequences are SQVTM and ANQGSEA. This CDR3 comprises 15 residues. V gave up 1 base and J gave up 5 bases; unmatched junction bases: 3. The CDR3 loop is CSVEGRLAGDNEQFF. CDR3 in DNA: TGCAGCGTTGAAGGCCGACTAGCGGGGGACAATGAGCAGTTCTTC.

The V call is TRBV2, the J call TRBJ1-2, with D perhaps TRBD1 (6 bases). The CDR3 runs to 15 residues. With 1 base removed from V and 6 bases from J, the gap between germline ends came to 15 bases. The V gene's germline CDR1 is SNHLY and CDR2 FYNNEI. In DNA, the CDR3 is TGTGCCAGCAGTGAAGGTGCTCCAGGGGTTCATGGCTACACCTTC. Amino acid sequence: CASSEGAPGVHGYTF.

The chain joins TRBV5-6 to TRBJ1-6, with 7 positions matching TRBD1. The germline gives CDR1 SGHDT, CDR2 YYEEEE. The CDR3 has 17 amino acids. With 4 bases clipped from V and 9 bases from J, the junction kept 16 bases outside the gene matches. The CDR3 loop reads CASSLPGAGGNSSPLHF. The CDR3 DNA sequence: TGTGCCAGCAGCCTACCCGGGGCAGGGGGGAACAGTTCACCCCTCCACTTT.

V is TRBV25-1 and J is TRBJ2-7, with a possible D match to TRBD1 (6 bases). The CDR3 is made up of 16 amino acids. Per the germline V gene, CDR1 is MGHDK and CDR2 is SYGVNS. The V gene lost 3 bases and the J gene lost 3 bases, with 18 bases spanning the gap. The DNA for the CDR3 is TGTGCCAGCAGTGACTTTAGAACCCGGACAGTCTACGAGCAGTACTTC. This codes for CASSDFRTRTVYEQYF.

CDR3 coding DNA: TGTGCCAGCAGCACGGGGGAAGCCGGGCCCCAGCATTTT. Protein sequence: CASSTGEAGPQHF. The V and J genes are TRBV5-6 and TRBJ1-5, with D maybe TRBD1 (5 bases). The CDR3 has 13 residues. Trimming removed 4 bases from V and 9 bases from J, with 14 bases in between. The germline V gene encodes CDR1 SGHDT and CDR2 YYEEEE.

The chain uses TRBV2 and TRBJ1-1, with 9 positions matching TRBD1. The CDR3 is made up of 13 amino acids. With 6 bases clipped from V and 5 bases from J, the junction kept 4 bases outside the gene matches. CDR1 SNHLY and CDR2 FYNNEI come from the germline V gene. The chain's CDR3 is CASSDGTGTEAFF. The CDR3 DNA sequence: TGTGCCAGCAGCGACGGGACAGGGACTGAAGCTTTCTTT.